The next 19 T cell receptor beta chains were all read from a single sample in a study of blood T cell repertoires in COVID-19. Sequencing was performed with immunoSEQ multiplex PCR; in TCRdb, only in-frame clones are kept and a portion is missing. The sample has some 310,000 clones, around 87% seen once. Sequencing was carried out using peripheral blood. Source of these receptors: a man over 45 with active or convalescent COVID-19.

This rearrangement joins TRBV19 to TRBJ1-5, with D possibly matching TRBD1 (5 bases). This CDR3 comprises 15 residues. The germline V gene encodes CDR1 LNHDA and CDR2 SQIVND (reference sequence). V dropped 7 bases and J dropped 3 bases, with 16 bases sitting between them. CDR3 in DNA: TGTGCCAGTAAACCCGGACCAGGGAACAATCAGCCCCAGCATTTT. This translates into CASKPGPGNNQPQHF.

The chain couples TRBV28 to TRBJ2-1; a possible D gene is TRBD1 (6 bases). The V gene's germline CDR1 is MDHEN and CDR2 SYDVKM. Trimming stripped 6 bases from V and 5 bases from J, with 17 bases between. The CDR3 has 15 residues. CDR3 loop: CASSPHRDGDNEQFF. CDR3 DNA sequence: TGTGCCAGCAGCCCTCACAGGGATGGGGACAATGAGCAGTTCTTC.

This clone was detected a few times. The genes are TRBV7-9 and TRBJ1-5; 7 positions match TRBD1. CDR3 size: 13 residues. V lost 3 bases and J lost 9; bases outside the gene matches: 5. The germline V gene has CDR1 SEHNR and CDR2 FQNEAQ (reference sequence). CDR3: CASSLENRGPQHF. CDR3 in DNA: TGTGCCAGCAGCTTGGAAAACAGGGGGCCCCAGCATTTT.

This sequence joins TRBV18 and TRBJ2-2, with D possibly matching TRBD1 (7 bases). V lost 5 bases and J lost 4, with 11 bases in between. The CDR3 loop spans 14 amino acids. Germline lookup yields CDR1 KGHSH and CDR2 LQKENI. The CDR3 protein is CASSGQEGTGELFF. In nucleotides, the CDR3 is TGTGCCAGCTCAGGACAGGAGGGCACCGGGGAGCTGTTTTTT.

The V gene is TRBV6-2 or TRBV6-3, the J gene TRBJ2-7, with TRBD2 matching over 14 bases. CDR1 MNHEY and CDR2 SVGEGT come from the germline V gene. The J segment lost 0 bases and the V segment lost 2 bases, leaving 6 bases of the junction unmatched. The CDR3 loop spans 18 amino acids. This CDR3 is CASSYRTSGRSLSYEQYF. CDR3 bases: TGTGCCAGCAGTTACCGGACTAGCGGGAGGTCCCTCTCCTACGAGCAGTACTTC.

The chain links TRBV30 to TRBJ2-7, with D uncertain. Trimming took 0 bases from V and 2 from J, leaving 8 bases between them. This CDR3 is 13 amino acids long. Germline CDR1 and CDR2: GTSNPN and SVGIG (reference sequence). The CDR3 nucleotides are TGTGCCTGGAGTGTAGATAGAGCCTACGAGCAGTACTTC. Its protein is CAWSVDRAYEQYF.

The chain links TRBV2 to TRBJ2-6; 8 bases are a match to TRBD1. Germline CDR1 reads SNHLY; CDR2 reads FYNNEI. There are 16 residues in the CDR3. J gave up 1 base and V 7 bases, and 6 bases lay outside the gene matches. The DNA of the CDR3 is TGTGCCAGCACCGGGACAGGACCTTCTGGGGCCAACGTCCTGACTTTC. Translating it yields CASTGTGPSGANVLTF.

Only a few counts were recorded for this clone. V gene TRBV2 combines with J gene TRBJ2-2, with TRBD1 identical over 8 bases. V trimming: 8 bases; J trimming: 6 bases; junction bases outside the gene matches: 5. The CDR3 is made up of 13 amino acids. The germline V gene has CDR1 SNHLY and CDR2 FYNNEI. DNA of the CDR3: TGTGCCAGCCTATCACAGGGGGCCGGGGAGCTGTTTTTT. Protein product: CASLSQGAGELFF.

This chain uses TRBV6-6 with TRBJ1-5, with TRBD1 identical over 9 bases. The CDR3 runs to 14 residues. Germline trimming cut 6 bases from V and 4 bases from J; bases unmatched to any gene: 4. Germline V CDR1 and CDR2: MNHNY, SVGAGI (reference sequence). The CDR3 bases are TGTGCCAGCAGCCCGGGACAGGGAAATCAGCCCCAGCATTTT. Encoded protein: CASSPGQGNQPQHF.

Only one count was recorded for this clone. The chain's CDR3 is CASSINRGYGYTF. CDR3 nucleotide sequence: TGTGCCAGTAGTATCAACAGGGGCTATGGCTACACCTTC. The rearrangement uses TRBV19 and TRBJ1-2; 7 bases fit TRBD1. CDR1 and CDR2 (germline): LNHDA, SQIVND (reference sequence). CDR3 length: 13 amino acids. V lost 3 bases, J lost 4 bases, and 2 bases stayed unmatched.

This chain links TRBV4-2 with TRBJ2-1; 13 bases fit TRBD2. There are 20 residues in the CDR3. Trimming cost V 4 bases and J 0 bases; bases outside gene matches: 12. Germline V gene data show CDR1 as LGHNA and CDR2 as YNFKEQ. The CDR3: CASSRLLAGGPRPSYNEQFF. The CDR3 DNA is TGTGCCAGCAGCCGATTACTAGCGGGAGGGCCTCGGCCCTCCTACAATGAGCAGTTCTTC.

The J gene is TRBJ2-5, the V gene TRBV7-9; possible D gene TRBD2, 6 bases. This CDR3 has 15 residues. V gave up 5 bases and J gave up 2 bases, with 15 bases separating them. CDR1 and CDR2 from the germline V gene are SEHNR and FQNEAQ (reference sequence). The CDR3 DNA reads as TGTGCCAGCAGCAGTGGGGGACTTAATCAAGAGACCCAGTACTTC. Residues: CASSSGGLNQETQYF.

This sequence joins TRBV11-3 and TRBJ1-1; D gene uncertain. Trimming cost V 2 bases and J 4 bases, with 8 bases left between them. The length of the CDR3 is 13 residues. From germline, CDR1 is SGHNT and CDR2 YENEEA. CDR3 coding DNA: TGTGCCAGCAGCTTACTGGAGGGCACTGAAGCTTTCTTT. It codes for CASSLLEGTEAFF.

The chain couples TRBV5-4 to TRBJ2-1; possibly TRBD1 for D (6 bases). The CDR3 covers 13 residues. Trimming took off 4 bases at V and 12 bases at J, with 17 bases between the two ends. Germline values: CDR1 SGHNT, CDR2 YYREEE (reference sequence). CDR3 sequence: CASSRNREGAQFF. The CDR3 nucleotides are TGTGCCAGCAGCCGTAACAGGGAAGGGGCGCAGTTCTTC.

This clone was observed once. V is TRBV18 and J is TRBJ2-5, with 14 bases identical to TRBD2. Germline lookup yields CDR1 KGHSH and CDR2 LQKENI. Trimming removed 6 bases from V and 5 bases from J; junction bases left unmatched: 8. The CDR3 spans 16 residues. The CDR3 coding sequence is TGTGCCAGCTCGCTCGGACTAGCGGGAGGTGGTGAGACCCAGTACTTC. Translation: CASSLGLAGGGETQYF.

The chain recombines TRBV28 with TRBJ1-1; D ambiguous. CDR3 size: 15 residues. With 0 bases removed from V and 0 bases from J, the gap between germline ends came to 8 bases. Germline V gene sequence: CDR1 MDHEN, CDR2 SYDVKM. For the CDR3, the DNA is TGTGCCAGCAGTTTATGGGGCAGTATGAACACTGAAGCTTTCTTT. Its translation: CASSLWGSMNTEAFF.

The chain is built from TRBV5-4 and TRBJ2-5; 10 bases align to TRBD2. The CDR3 runs 16 residues. With 0 bases clipped from V and 6 bases from J, the junction kept 8 bases outside the gene matches. The germline V gene has CDR1 SGHNT and CDR2 YYREEE (reference sequence). The CDR3 nucleotides are TGTGCCAGCAGCTTGGGTCCTAGCGGGGGTTGGAAGACCCAGTACTTC. It codes for CASSLGPSGGWKTQYF. The complete variable domain, with remaining parts taken from reference TRBV5-4 and TRBJ2-5, reads ETGVTQSPTHLIKTRGQQVTLRCSSQSGHNTVSWYQQALGQGPQFIFQYYREEENGRGNFPPRFSGLQFPNYSSELNVNALELDDSALYLCASSLGPSGGWKTQYFGPGTRLLVL.

The V and J genes are TRBV18 and TRBJ1-4; the match to TRBD1 covers 9 bases. This CDR3 is built from 15 residues. The V gene's germline CDR1 is KGHSH and CDR2 LQKENI. V was clipped by 3 bases and J by 7 bases; unmatched bases: 6. The CDR3 bases are TGTGCCAGCTCACCCAGGACAGGGGAGCGTGAAAAACTGTTTTTT. This translates into CASSPRTGEREKLFF.

Here the CDR3 DNA reads TGTGCCAGCAGTACAGGGGGCAAGGGCGGGGAGCTGTTTTTT. It is translated as CASSTGGKGGELFF. The chain has TRBV28 and TRBJ2-2; 9 nucleotides align to TRBD1. The CDR3 length is 14 residues. Looked up from germline, CDR1 is MDHEN and CDR2 is SYDVKM. V gave up 5 bases and J gave up 7 bases; unmatched junction bases: 5.